The 13 T cell receptor beta chains reported below all come from one sample, sequenced in a study of T cell repertoires in cytomegalovirus infection. These receptors have no identified antigens. TCRdb analysed the reads with MiXCR anew, one entry per CDR3 protein. The top ten clones hold roughly 17% of a sample with roughly 500,000 distinct CDR3 sequences, 33% of them seen once. The sample here was cultured PBMCs, taken from culture after CMV antigen stimulation. The receptors come from a human donor in good health (CMV status not recorded). Some clones in this sample may be carry-over from other donors' samples.

This chain links TRBV6-1 with TRBJ2-2; D is possibly TRBD2 (6 bases). V lost 8 bases and J 4 bases, leaving 14 bases between the germline ends. This CDR3 has 14 amino acids. Germline V lookup: CDR1 MNHNS, CDR2 SASEGT. DNA of the CDR3: TGTGCCAGCGATCACGGAGCGGGCACCGGGGAGCTGTTTTTT. Its translation is CASDHGAGTGELFF.

The rearrangement uses TRBV6-5 and TRBJ1-4; tentative D call: TRBD1 (5 bases). The V end lost 6 bases, the J end lost 12 bases, and 23 bases lay between the germline ends. The germline V gene has CDR1 MNHEY and CDR2 SVGAGI. CDR3 length: 15 amino acids. CDR3 region: CASRGGRSSRGELFF. The CDR3 nucleotides read TGTGCCAGCAGGGGAGGACGGTCTTCGCGGGGGGAACTGTTTTTT.

The V gene is TRBV12-3 or TRBV12-4, the J gene TRBJ1-2; D ambiguous. Trimming left V 3 bases short and J 6 bases short, with 8 bases between. This CDR3 is built from 12 residues. The CDR3 here is CASSFGVDGYTF. CDR3 DNA sequence: TGTGCCAGCAGTTTTGGGGTGGATGGCTACACCTTC.

The chain is built from TRBV19 and TRBJ1-1, with 10 bases identical to TRBD1. V shed 1 base, J shed 6 bases, and the junction held 2 bases outside the gene matches. Germline V gene data show CDR1 as LNHDA and CDR2 as SQIVND (reference sequence). The CDR3 covers 14 residues. The CDR3 DNA follows: TGTGCCAGTAGTATAGTTGGGACAGGGGCTGAAGCTTTCTTT. Translation: CASSIVGTGAEAFF.

The rearrangement joins TRBV7-6 to TRBJ1-3; a weak D match, TRBD1 (5 bases). CDR3 length: 17 residues. The germline CDR1 and CDR2 sequences are SGHVS and FNYEAQ. Trimming removed 4 bases from V and 0 bases from J, with 16 bases in between. The CDR3 loop reads CASSSRDGDRSGNTIYF. DNA of the CDR3: TGTGCCAGCAGCTCCCGGGACGGCGACCGCTCTGGAAACACCATATATTTT.

This chain connects TRBV7-2 to TRBJ2-2, with TRBD2 as a possible D gene (6 bases). Germline V gives CDR1 SGHTA, CDR2 FQGNSA. This CDR3 spans 17 amino acids. V was pared by 5 bases and J by 1 base, with 17 bases between. The CDR3 loop reads CASSKGISGGNTGELFF. CDR3 DNA: TGTGCCAGCAGCAAAGGAATTAGCGGAGGGAACACCGGGGAGCTGTTTTTT.

The rearrangement uses TRBV6-1 and TRBJ2-7, with D possibly TRBD2 on 6 matching bases. Germline V gene data show CDR1 as MNHNS and CDR2 as SASEGT. Trimming removed 6 bases at V and 0 bases at J, with 9 bases between. The CDR3 consists of 13 residues. The CDR3 region is CASRRDSSYEQYV. Written as DNA, the CDR3 is TGTGCCAGCAGGCGGGACTCCTCCTACGAGCAGTACGTC.

A few counts support this clonotype. The chain carries TRBV10-1 and TRBJ1-1; 7 nucleotides match TRBD1. V was clipped by 5 bases and J by 4 bases; unmatched bases: 10. This CDR3 is 15 amino acids long. Germline V gives CDR1 WNHNN, CDR2 SYGVQD (reference sequence). The CDR3 reads CASSTRTGKVTEAFF. For the CDR3, the DNA is TGCGCCAGCAGTACTAGGACAGGCAAGGTCACTGAAGCTTTCTTT.

The V call is TRBV12-3 or TRBV12-4, the J call TRBJ2-2; D is possibly TRBD2 (5 bases). V dropped 11 bases and J dropped 8 bases, with 15 bases sitting between them. CDR3 size: 12 residues. The CDR3 region has the DNA TGTGCCGGGCGCATCGGACTTGGGGAGCTGTTTTTT. Its translation is CAGRIGLGELFF.

The table lists this clonotype with many counts. This chain links TRBV7-2 with TRBJ2-6; 9 bases are shared with TRBD2. V was clipped by 5 bases and J by 12 bases; unmatched bases: 11. The CDR3 loop spans 15 amino acids. Germline V lookup: CDR1 SGHTA, CDR2 FQGNSA. CDR3 DNA sequence: TGTGCCAGCAGCCAAAATAGCGGGAGTACTAGCGTCCTGACTTTC. Protein sequence: CASSQNSGSTSVLTF.

This clonotype was counted between two and nine times. The chain has TRBV7-2 and TRBJ2-3, with D hard to call. From germline, CDR1 is SGHTA and CDR2 FQGNSA. Trimming took 3 bases from V and 8 from J, leaving 3 bases between them. The CDR3 totals 10 residues. The CDR3 DNA reads TGTGCCAGCAGCTTCGGTACGCAGTATTTT. Amino acid sequence: CASSFGTQYF.

This clonotype was seen a single time. The gene calls are TRBV11-2 and TRBJ2-1; TRBD2 is a possible D gene (5 bases). The CDR3 is 15 residues long. Germline-derived CDR1 and CDR2 are SGHAT and FQNNGV. The V end lost 5 bases, the J end lost 3 bases, and 14 bases lay between the germline ends. The CDR3 region has the DNA TGTGCCAGCAGCCTACGGGGTGCCCACTACAATGAGCAGTTCTTC. It is translated as CASSLRGAHYNEQFF.

The chain links TRBV12-3 or TRBV12-4 to TRBJ1-6; no reliable D call. The CDR3 sequence is 14 residues long. Trimming left V 8 bases short and J 0 bases short, with 8 bases between. CDR3 loop: CASGGSSYNSPLHF. In DNA form, the CDR3 reads TGTGCCAGCGGCGGGAGCTCCTATAATTCACCCCTCCACTTT.